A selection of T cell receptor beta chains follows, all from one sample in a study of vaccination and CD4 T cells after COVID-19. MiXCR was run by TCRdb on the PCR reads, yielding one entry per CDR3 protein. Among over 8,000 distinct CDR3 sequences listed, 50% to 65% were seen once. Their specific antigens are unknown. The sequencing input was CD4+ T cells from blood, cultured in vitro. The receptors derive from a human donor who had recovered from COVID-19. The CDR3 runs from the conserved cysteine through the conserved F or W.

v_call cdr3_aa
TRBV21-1 CARPIPGQHSYEQYF
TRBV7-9 CASSPRDGLSSPLHF
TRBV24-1 CATSESGGLVHETQYF
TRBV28 CASLPRDRRYSNQPQHF
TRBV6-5 CASSYSDTQYF
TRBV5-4 CASSYRSTYEQYF
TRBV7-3 CASSPQGRGANTEAFF
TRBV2 CATKTDMNTEAFF
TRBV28 CASSIEDRYEAFF
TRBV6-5 CASSYSRGRRYGYTF